The T cell receptor (beta chain) described here comes from a study of cytomegalovirus exposure and HLA in healthy donors. On this clone: No antigen is known for it.

The CDR3 loop spans 18 amino acids. J was trimmed by 5 bases and V by 0 bases; bases with no gene match: 6. Germline V lookup: CDR1 ENHRY, CDR2 SYGVKD. Study-wide results and limits: Most TCR sequences showed up rarely, but some public TCRs showed up in many donors. Reportedly, TCR beta sequences accurately predicted HLA-A and HLA-B alleles in most subjects. In vitro assays verified that a few CMV-associated chains recognized CMV antigens specifically.

PCR involved 60 Vbeta and 13 Jbeta primers. Data came from immunoSEQ multiplex PCR; TCRdb stores just in-frame clones and leaves some out. Here the sample spans more than 80,000 clones, 55% to 65% being singletons. The sample was PBMCs. The J gene is TRBJ2-2, the V gene TRBV10-3; TRBD2 agrees at 13 bases. The receptor comes from a woman aged 40 to 50 in good health and CMV-seropositive. CDR3 nucleotides: TGTGCCATCAGTGAGTCACTAGCGGGAGGGCCACGGACCGGGGAGCTGTTTTTT. Its protein product is CAISESLAGGPRTGELFF.